The 24 T cell receptor beta chains listed next were all sequenced from one sample in a study of blood T cells in healthy people across ages. Primers used in a second PCR of about 6 to 12 cycles were a sample-barcoded 5' primer and a J-beta primer mix. TCRdb recomputed calls from the 5' RACE reads with MiXCR, one row per CDR3 protein. This sample has 750,000 to 950,000 distinct CDR3 sequences, with roughly 25% found just once. The same data also went into a second study, on T cells of mothers and their children.

The sequenced sample consisted of blood. The receptors originated from a boy aged 5-17 years in good health.

The V gene is TRBV28, the J gene TRBJ2-6, with a tentative D call TRBD1 (5 bases). The CDR3 is 14 residues long. The germline V gene has CDR1 MDHEN and CDR2 SYDVKM. V lost 8 bases and J 3 bases, leaving 11 bases between the germline ends. CDR3 protein: CASQRGFGANVLTF. Written as DNA, the CDR3 is TGTGCCAGCCAAAGGGGTTTTGGGGCCAACGTCCTGACTTTC.

This clonotype appeared a few times. The J gene is TRBJ1-1, the V gene TRBV2; 7 bases align to TRBD1. The CDR3 has 15 residues. V was clipped by 6 bases and J by 2 bases; unmatched bases: 9. Per the germline V gene, CDR1 is SNHLY and CDR2 is FYNNEI. The DNA of the CDR3 is TGTGCCAGCAGACAAAGGGACAGAAGTAACACTGAAGCTTTCTTT. As protein: CASRQRDRSNTEAFF.

In this sample, this clonotype turned up a few times. The chain couples TRBV28 to TRBJ2-5; 7 bases map to TRBD1. This CDR3 comprises 15 residues. With V trimmed by 2 bases and J by 5 bases, 8 bases remained unmatched. Germline V gene lookup returns CDR1 MDHEN and CDR2 SYDVKM. Here the CDR3 DNA reads TGTGCCAGCAGTTTACCGGACAGGTTGGGTGAGACCCAGTACTTC. It specifies CASSLPDRLGETQYF.

The J gene is TRBJ2-7, the V gene TRBV20-1, with 10 bases matching TRBD1. Judging by the DNA end, TRBJ2-1 fits better; the J call may be wrong. CDR1 is DFQATT and CDR2 is SNEGSKA in the germline V gene (reference sequence). The CDR3 runs 13 residues. CDR3 coding DNA: TGCAGTGCTGGGGGACAGGGGAACGATGAGCAGTTCTTC. Protein product: CSAGGQGNDEQFF.

This clonotype has more than one count but fewer than ten. This chain links TRBV7-6 with TRBJ1-2; maybe TRBD1 (6 bases). Trimming cost V 5 bases and J 1 base, with 17 bases left between them. The CDR3 consists of 16 residues. Germline V CDR1 and CDR2: SGHVS, FNYEAQ. CDR3 nucleotides: TGTGCCAGCAGCCCTAAGGGGGGCGCCGATAACTATGGCTACACCTTC. Its translation: CASSPKGGADNYGYTF. The full variable domain, in which reference TRBV7-6 and TRBJ1-2 provide the parts outside the CDR3, is GAGVSQSPRYKVTKRGQDVALRCDPISGHVSLYWYRQALGQGPEFLTYFNYEAQQDKSGLPNDRFSAERPEGSISTLTIQRTEQRDSAMYRCASSPKGGADNYGYTFGSGTRLTVV.

This rearrangement joins TRBV5-1 to TRBJ1-2; D is undetermined. Germline V CDR1 and CDR2: SGHRS, YFSETQ. CDR3 size: 15 residues. Trimming removed 0 bases at V and 3 bases at J, with 12 bases between. The DNA for the CDR3 is TGCGCCAGCAGCTTGGTGGGGTCTTCGGACTATGGCTACACCTTC. It yields the protein CASSLVGSSDYGYTF.

The DNA of the CDR3 is TGTGCCAGCAGCCTATACAGGGTGGGAGATACGCAGTATTTT. Amino acid sequence: CASSLYRVGDTQYF. The rearrangement links TRBV7-9 to TRBJ2-3; TRBD1 is a possible D gene (6 bases). CDR3 size: 14 residues. With 5 bases removed from V and 5 bases from J, the gap between germline ends came to 14 bases. Looked up from germline, CDR1 is SEHNR and CDR2 is FQNEAQ (reference sequence). Supplemented by reference TRBV7-9 and TRBJ2-3, the full variable domain reads DTGVSQNPRHKITKRGQNVTFRCDPISEHNRLYWYRQTLGQGPEFLTYFQNEAQLEKSRLLSDRFSAERPKGSFSTLEIQRTEQGDSAMYLCASSLYRVGDTQYFGPGTRLTVL.

This chain links TRBV5-1 with TRBJ1-5; possible D gene TRBD1, 5 bases. The CDR3 has 16 residues. The germline V gene has CDR1 SGHRS and CDR2 YFSETQ. The germline V and J ends were trimmed by 4 bases and 4 bases, with 18 bases remaining between them. The CDR3 is CASSRPRSRENQPQHF. The CDR3 coding sequence is TGCGCCAGCAGCCGGCCCCGGAGCAGGGAAAATCAGCCCCAGCATTTT.

This clonotype was observed a few times. This chain joins TRBV9 and TRBJ2-7; D possibly corresponds to TRBD2 (6 bases). Germline lookup yields CDR1 SGDLS and CDR2 YYNGEE. V lost 4 bases, J lost 4 bases, and 15 bases lay in between. The CDR3 sequence is 14 residues long. The CDR3 bases are TGTGCCAGCAGCATCGGAGGAGGGGTTTACGAGCAGTACTTC. Residues: CASSIGGGVYEQYF.

The V gene is TRBV14, the J gene TRBJ1-2, with a tentative D call TRBD1 (5 bases). V was clipped by 1 base and J by 3 bases, with 6 bases between them. CDR3 length: 13 amino acids. CDR1 and CDR2 from the germline V gene are SGHDN and FVKESK. CDR3: CASSQGGHYGYTF. CDR3 nucleotide sequence: TGTGCCAGCAGCCAAGGGGGACACTATGGCTACACCTTC.

The rearrangement joins TRBV6-2 or TRBV6-3 to TRBJ2-2; D may be TRBD1 or TRBD2 (7 bases each). Trimming cost V 5 bases and J 4 bases, with 17 bases left between them. Looked up from germline, CDR1 is MNHEY and CDR2 is SVGEGT. The CDR3 extends over 16 amino acids. Written as DNA, the CDR3 is TGTGCCAGCAGTACCCCAGGGGGGGACGGCACCGGGGAGCTGTTTTTT. Amino acid sequence: CASSTPGGDGTGELFF.

V gene TRBV20-1 combines with J gene TRBJ2-1; maybe TRBD2 (7 bases). The tail of the sequence fits TRBJ2-5 better, so the J call may be wrong. The CDR3 length is 12 residues. Germline CDR1 DFQATT, CDR2 SNEGSKA (reference sequence). The CDR3 is CSARGAWETQYF. The CDR3 bases are TGCAGTGCTCGGGGGGCGTGGGAGACCCAGTACTTC.

This rearrangement joins TRBV12-3 or TRBV12-4 to TRBJ2-5; D not certain. The tail of the sequence fits TRBJ2-1 better, so the J call may be wrong. The CDR3 runs to 12 residues. The CDR3 spells CASSFLVNEQFF. The CDR3, as DNA: TGTGCCAGCAGTTTCCTCGTGAATGAGCAGTTCTTC.

CDR3 protein: CASSRIGGASTDTQYF. CDR3 coding DNA: TGCGCCAGCAGCCGTATCGGGGGGGCAAGCACAGATACGCAGTATTTT. The chain carries TRBV5-1 and TRBJ2-3, with 8 positions matching TRBD2. The CDR3 runs to 16 residues. Germline CDR1 reads SGHRS; CDR2 reads YFSETQ. J lost 0 bases, V lost 4 bases, and 7 bases had no gene match.

The chain has TRBV5-1 and TRBJ2-3; no reliable D call. The V end was cut by 1 base, the J end by 2 bases, with 14 bases between. This CDR3 has 16 residues. CDR1 is SGHRS and CDR2 is YFSETQ in the germline V gene. CDR3 nucleotides: TGCGCCAGCAGCTTGACAGAGACGAGCCCCACAGATACGCAGTATTTT. Its translation: CASSLTETSPTDTQYF. Drawing the rest from reference TRBV5-1 and TRBJ2-3, the complete variable domain is KAGVTQTPRYLIKTRGQQVTLSCSPISGHRSVSWYQQTPGQGLQFLFEYFSETQRNKGNFPGRFSGRQFSNSRSEMNVSTLELGDSALYLCASSLTETSPTDTQYFGPGTRLTVL.

The V call is TRBV3-1, the J call TRBJ1-1; the D is unclear. The CDR3 is 12 amino acids. V was trimmed by 4 bases and J by 2 bases, leaving 5 bases between them. Germline-derived CDR1 and CDR2 are LGHDT and YNNKEL (reference sequence). The CDR3, as DNA: TGTGCCAGCAGCCCCTCCAACACTGAAGCTTTCTTT. The encoded protein is CASSPSNTEAFF.

This chain links TRBV12-3 or TRBV12-4 with TRBJ1-3, with TRBD1 as a possible D gene (5 bases). CDR3 length equals 15 residues. V was pared by 2 bases and J by 2 bases, with 10 bases between. CDR3 amino acids: CASSLSRDAGNTIYF. In nucleotides, the CDR3 is TGTGCCAGCAGTTTATCCCGGGACGCTGGAAACACCATATATTTT.

This clonotype was seen once. The gene calls are TRBV7-2 and TRBJ2-1, with 13 bases lining up with TRBD2. Germline assignment: CDR1 SGHTA and CDR2 FQGNSA. The CDR3 covers 19 residues. The V segment lost 5 bases and the J segment 0 bases; nucleotides outside the gene matches: 10. The CDR3: CASSPGLAGAPSSYNEQFF. In DNA form, the CDR3 reads TGTGCCAGCAGCCCAGGACTAGCGGGGGCCCCGAGCTCCTACAATGAGCAGTTCTTC. Filled out from reference TRBV7-2 and TRBJ2-1, the complete variable domain reads GAGVSQSPSNKVTEKGKDVELRCDPISGHTALYWYRQSLGQGLEFLIYFQGNSAPDKSGLPSDRFSAERTGGSVSTLTIQRTQQEDSAVYLCASSPGLAGAPSSYNEQFFGPGTRLTVL.

This clonotype came up a few times. The chain is built from TRBV7-6 and TRBJ1-5; D ambiguous. The V gene's germline CDR1 is SGHVS and CDR2 FNYEAQ. The CDR3 sequence is 15 residues long. Trimming took 1 base from V and 2 from J, leaving 9 bases between them. The chain's CDR3 is CASSLGWMGNQPQHF. The CDR3 region has the DNA TGTGCCAGCAGCTTAGGCTGGATGGGCAATCAGCCCCAGCATTTT.

V is TRBV13 and J is TRBJ2-5; 8 positions match TRBD2. J was trimmed by 1 base and V by 3 bases; bases with no gene match: 10. The germline CDR1 and CDR2 sequences are PRHDT and FYEKMQ (reference sequence). This CDR3 has 17 amino acids. CDR3 nucleotide sequence: TGTGCCAGCAGCTTTAAATACGGGGGGGCACGCCAAGAGACCCAGTACTTC. It is translated as CASSFKYGGARQETQYF.

This clonotype was detected only a few times. V usage is TRBV4-1 and J usage is TRBJ1-4; 8 nucleotides align to TRBD1. Germline-derived CDR1 and CDR2 are MGHRA and YSYEKL. This CDR3 has 18 amino acids. Germline trimming cut 1 base from V and 5 bases from J; bases unmatched to any gene: 12. CDR3 bases: TGCGCCAGCAGCCAAGGGGTCAGGGGGCCAGGACGAAATGAAAAACTGTTTTTT. Amino acids: CASSQGVRGPGRNEKLFF.

There are a few counts of this clonotype. V usage is TRBV27 and J usage is TRBJ2-2; 14 bases map to TRBD2. Unmatched junction bases numbered 8, after V lost 2 bases and J lost 6 bases. From germline, CDR1 is MNHEY and CDR2 SMNVEV (reference sequence). CDR3 length equals 18 residues. CDR3 loop: CASSLRLGLAGVAGELFF. In nucleotides, the CDR3 is TGTGCCAGCAGTTTAAGACTGGGACTAGCGGGGGTGGCCGGGGAGCTGTTTTTT.

The sample holds one count of this clonotype. This chain connects TRBV20-1 to TRBJ2-7; D unresolved. Germline V gene sequence: CDR1 DFQATT, CDR2 SNEGSKA (reference sequence). CDR3 length: 14 residues. V lost 0 bases to trimming and J lost 1 base, with 10 bases between them. The CDR3 reads CSARDIAKSYEQYF. Written as DNA, the CDR3 is TGCAGTGCTAGAGATATTGCCAAATCCTACGAGCAGTACTTC.

This clonotype was seen repeatedly, ten times or more. Relative to the germline gene, one junction end is altered; a read error may explain this. This chain uses TRBV5-1 with TRBJ2-3, with TRBD2 matching 9 bases. The CDR3 has 14 amino acids. The germline V gene encodes CDR1 SGHRS and CDR2 YFSETQ. CDR3 nucleotide sequence: TGTGCCAGCAGCTCTAGCGGGGGCACAGATACGCAGTATTTT. It translates to CASSSSGGTDTQYF. Complete variable domain (other parts from reference TRBV5-1 and TRBJ2-3): KAGVTQTPRYLIKTRGQQVTLSCSPISGHRSVSWYQQTPGQGLQFLFEYFSETQRNKGNFPGRFSGRQFSNSRSEMNVSTLELGDSALYLCASSSSGGTDTQYFGPGTRLTVL.